The 22 T cell receptor beta chains reported below all come from one sample, sequenced in a study of T cell responses to AZD1222 COVID-19 vaccine. Here immunoSEQ multiplex PCR was the method, and the copy in TCRdb shows in-frame clones only, minus some. The sample lists 100,000 to 150,000 clones, about 87% occurring once. The specimen comprised peripheral blood, sampled on day 0 of AZD1222 vaccination. These receptors came from an adult in good health.

The V gene is TRBV24-1, the J gene TRBJ1-2; D gene unclear. V lost 0 bases, J lost 4 bases, and 8 bases lay in between. This CDR3 is 14 amino acids long. Per germline, CDR1 KGHDR and CDR2 SFDVKD. This CDR3 reads CATSDLGRSYGYTF. The CDR3 region has the DNA TGTGCCACCAGTGATTTGGGACGTTCCTATGGCTACACCTTC.

The genes are TRBV14 and TRBJ2-3; possible D gene TRBD2, 6 bases. The CDR3 has 16 amino acids. The germline V gene has CDR1 SGHDN and CDR2 FVKESK. V was cut by 2 bases and J by 1 base, with 13 bases left in between. The CDR3 here is CASSQTQRLGTDTQYF. DNA of the CDR3: TGTGCCAGCAGCCAAACTCAGAGACTAGGCACAGATACGCAGTATTTT.

The chain carries TRBV27 and TRBJ2-3, with D uncertain. Trimming took off 2 bases at V and 0 bases at J, with 12 bases between the two ends. The CDR3 covers 16 residues. The V gene's germline CDR1 is MNHEY and CDR2 SMNVEV (reference sequence). The CDR3 sequence is CASSLKGTRSTDTQYF. DNA of the CDR3: TGTGCCAGCAGTTTAAAAGGTACTCGTAGCACAGATACGCAGTATTTT.

This rearrangement joins TRBV24-1 to TRBJ1-2, with a weak D call TRBD1 (6 bases). Deletions cut 2 bases from V and 4 bases from J, with 13 bases between. This CDR3 contains 15 residues. Germline CDR1 and CDR2: KGHDR and SFDVKD. The CDR3 DNA sequence: TGTGCCACCAGTGATTCCGCAGGGGAGGCCTATGGCTACACCTTC. This encodes CATSDSAGEAYGYTF.

V gene TRBV12-2 combines with J gene TRBJ2-3. TRBV12-2 is a pseudogene. CDR3 length: 12 residues. The CDR3 here is CARLGYSYTQYF. DNA for the CDR3: TGTGCAAGGTTAGGGTATTCATATACGCAGTATTTT.

The rearrangement links TRBV5-4 to TRBJ1-1; 7 positions agree with TRBD1. V lost 4 bases, J lost 1 base, and 4 bases stayed unmatched. The CDR3 spans 14 residues. Germline V CDR1 and CDR2: SGHNT, YYREEE (reference sequence). This CDR3 reads CASSPTGANTEAFF. The CDR3 DNA is TGTGCCAGCAGCCCTACAGGGGCGAACACTGAAGCTTTCTTT.

This clone appeared a single time. The chain has TRBV7-2 and TRBJ2-1; 10 nucleotides match TRBD1. Germline CDR1 and CDR2: SGHTA and FQGNSA. The CDR3 has 16 residues. J was trimmed by 9 bases and V by 2 bases; bases with no gene match: 10. The CDR3 bases are TGTGCCAGCAGCTTACGAATTGGACAGGGGGGAGGTGAGCAGTTCTTC. Its translation: CASSLRIGQGGGEQFF.

This sequence joins TRBV7-9 and TRBJ2-7; 7 bases map to TRBD2. Per the germline V gene, CDR1 is SEHNR and CDR2 is FQNEAQ (reference sequence). J lost 0 bases, V lost 5 bases, and 7 bases had no gene match. This CDR3 is 15 amino acids long. The CDR3 DNA sequence: TGTGCCAGCAGCGACCTCAGGGACTACTCCTACGAGCAGTACTTC. This gives the protein CASSDLRDYSYEQYF.

This clone was observed a few times. The chain joins TRBV28 to TRBJ1-2; TRBD1 matches 7 bases. The CDR3 is made up of 15 amino acids. J gave up 8 bases and V 7 bases, and 16 bases lay outside the gene matches. Germline lookup yields CDR1 MDHEN and CDR2 SYDVKM. The CDR3, as DNA: TGTGCCAGCATCCCGGGACAGCACCCCCGCAACGGCTACACCTTC. Translation gives CASIPGQHPRNGYTF.

This clone was observed a single time. CDR3 sequence: CASSLTGGTSGNTIYF. The CDR3 DNA follows: TGTGCCAGCAGCTTAACAGGGGGTACCTCTGGAAACACCATATATTTT. V gene TRBV5-6 combines with J gene TRBJ1-3; 8 nucleotides agree with TRBD1. From germline, CDR1 is SGHDT and CDR2 YYEEEE. V gave up 2 bases and J gave up 0 bases; unmatched junction bases: 4. This CDR3 contains 16 residues.

The chain links TRBV27 to TRBJ1-6; D is uncertain. The CDR3 is 13 amino acids. V was pared by 2 bases and J by 10 bases, with 9 bases between. Germline assignment: CDR1 MNHEY and CDR2 SMNVEV (reference sequence). The CDR3 sequence: CASSLGGGSPLHF. CDR3 sequence (DNA): TGTGCCAGCAGTTTAGGCGGAGGCTCACCCCTCCACTTT.

V gene TRBV9 combines with J gene TRBJ1-2; 10 nucleotides align to TRBD1. CDR1 is SGDLS and CDR2 is YYNGEE in the germline V gene. CDR3 size: 15 residues. V lost 3 bases, J lost 6 bases, and 8 bases stayed unmatched. The DNA of the CDR3 is TGTGCCAGCAGCGAAGGACAGGGGGTTAATGATGGCTACACCTTC. Translated: CASSEGQGVNDGYTF. The full variable domain, completed using reference TRBV9 and TRBJ1-2, is DSGVTQTPKHLITATGQRVTLRCSPRSGDLSVYWYQQSLDQGLQFLIQYYNGEERAKGNILERFSAQQFPDLHSELNLSSLELGDSALYFCASSEGQGVNDGYTFGSGTRLTVV.

The V gene is TRBV7-6, the J gene TRBJ1-1; the D gene is possibly TRBD1 (5 bases). The germline V gene encodes CDR1 SGHVS and CDR2 FNYEAQ. The CDR3 extends over 16 amino acids. V was trimmed by 5 bases and J by 0 bases, leaving 16 bases between them. CDR3 DNA sequence: TGTGCCAGCAGCCCCACGGGGCAGCGGGTGAACACTGAAGCTTTCTTT. It encodes CASSPTGQRVNTEAFF.

This CDR3 reads CATSETGQLNQPQHF. The DNA of the CDR3 is TGTGCCACCAGCGAGACCGGACAGCTCAATCAGCCCCAGCATTTT. The chain employs TRBV15 and TRBJ1-5, with D possibly being TRBD1 (6 bases). CDR1 LNHNV and CDR2 YYDKDF come from the germline V gene (reference sequence). Deletions cut 5 bases from V and 3 bases from J, with 14 bases between. This CDR3 has 15 residues.

This clone showed up just a few times. The chain joins TRBV6-5 to TRBJ1-5; weak D call: TRBD1 (6 bases). The CDR3 contains 14 residues. V dropped 5 bases and J dropped 2 bases, with 10 bases sitting between them. Germline loops: CDR1 MNHEY, CDR2 SVGAGI. The CDR3 is CASSPAGGNQPQHF. The DNA of the CDR3 is TGTGCCAGCAGTCCCGCAGGGGGCAATCAGCCCCAGCATTTT.

The chain links TRBV21-1 to TRBJ1-2. TRBV21-1 is a documented pseudogene. The CDR3 consists of 14 residues. The CDR3 loop reads CASSKTYGNYGYTF. CDR3 DNA: TGTGCCAGCAGCAAAACATACGGGAACTATGGCTACACCTTC.

The chain recombines TRBV19 with TRBJ2-1; D is possibly TRBD1 (7 bases). The length of the CDR3 is 13 residues. Germline V gives CDR1 LNHDA, CDR2 SQIVND (reference sequence). V lost 1 base, J lost 9 bases, and 10 bases lay in between. The CDR3 bases are TGTGCCAGTAGTATAGGACAGGGAGGTGAGCAGTTCTTC. Translating it yields CASSIGQGGEQFF.

The V gene is TRBV7-9, the J gene TRBJ2-7; TRBD2 agrees at 13 bases. The CDR3 length is 17 residues. Looked up from germline, CDR1 is SEHNR and CDR2 is FQNEAQ (reference sequence). After removal of 0 bases from V and 6 bases from J, the junction contained 8 bases not matched to a gene. In nucleotides, the CDR3 is TGTGCCAGCAGCTTAGCCGGAGGACTAGCGGGAGCACGCGAGCAGTACTTC. Encoded protein: CASSLAGGLAGAREQYF.

The V gene is TRBV27, the J gene TRBJ2-7; D may be TRBD1 (6 bases). Germline V lookup: CDR1 MNHEY, CDR2 SMNVEV (reference sequence). There are 14 residues in the CDR3. V was trimmed by 6 bases and J by 2 bases, leaving 14 bases between them. CDR3 in amino acids: CASSLTQGPYEQYF. The CDR3 DNA follows: TGTGCCAGCAGCCTCACACAGGGCCCCTACGAGCAGTACTTC.

This chain links TRBV27 with TRBJ2-3; D gene uncertain. V dropped 7 bases and J dropped 4 bases, with 24 bases sitting between them. Germline CDR1 is MNHEY and CDR2 is SMNVEV (reference sequence). This CDR3 has 17 amino acids. As DNA, the CDR3 is TGTGCCAGCACCAAGCGCTGGCGACCTCAGCCCGCAGATACGCAGTATTTT. Translating it yields CASTKRWRPQPADTQYF.

The genes are TRBV9 and TRBJ2-7, with D maybe TRBD1 (6 bases). The CDR3 sequence is 13 residues long. Germline CDR1 SGDLS, CDR2 YYNGEE. The V end lost 6 bases, the J end lost 4 bases, and 14 bases lay between the germline ends. CDR3 sequence (DNA): TGTGCCAGCAACCGGGACACCGATTACGAGCAGTACTTC. Its translation: CASNRDTDYEQYF. Using reference TRBV9 and TRBJ2-7 for the parts outside the CDR3, the full variable domain is DSGVTQTPKHLITATGQRVTLRCSPRSGDLSVYWYQQSLDQGLQFLIQYYNGEERAKGNILERFSAQQFPDLHSELNLSSLELGDSALYFCASNRDTDYEQYFGPGTRLTVT.

The chain has TRBV4-3 and TRBJ2-3; 8 positions agree with TRBD2. The CDR3 contains 17 residues. Germline V gene data show CDR1 as LGHNA and CDR2 as YSLEER. V was clipped by 4 bases and J by 5 bases; unmatched bases: 14. The CDR3 here is CASSPDGTRSPGDTQYF. As DNA, the CDR3 is TGCGCCAGCAGCCCCGACGGGACTAGAAGCCCCGGAGATACGCAGTATTTT.